This section outlines one TCR beta chain sequence together with its context. Per the study methods: Scientists estimated how many nucleated cells there were by amplifying reference gene primers. The assay was immunoSEQ multiplex PCR, and TCRdb's table has in-frame clones only and misses some. The V and J calls and clone size were taken over from that table, and D and trimming were inferred from the DNA. The sample records 200,000 to 250,000 clones, about 79% being singletons. The sample originates from a study of blood T cell repertoires in COVID-19. Overall study context: Samples taken during acute and convalescent COVID-19 were collected in the United States, Italy and Spain. Sources were T cells, B-cell-depleted T cells, or PBMCs; the material itself was cDNA or gDNA.

Germline V CDR1 and CDR2: SNHLY, FYNNEI. This CDR3 contains 17 residues. The germline V and J ends were trimmed by 6 bases and 4 bases, with 19 bases remaining between them. The sequence came from a man aged 50-59 years with active or convalescent COVID-19. Material for sequencing was peripheral blood. The V gene is TRBV2, the J gene TRBJ2-6; D perhaps matches TRBD1 (5 bases). Here the CDR3 DNA reads TGTGCCAGCAGGCCAGGGTTGGGGCTTGCCGGGGCCAACGTCCTGACTTTC. Translated: CASRPGLGLAGANVLTF.